The 20 T cell receptor beta chains reported below all come from one sample, sequenced in a study of identifying expanded T cells in peripheral blood. The data were produced by immunoSEQ multiplex PCR, yet TCRdb's version contains in-frame clones alone and is incomplete. The sample carries tens of thousands of clones, roughly 85% recorded once. The sequencing input was blood. These receptors came from a person aged 18 to 75 in good health.

This clone occurred a few times. V is TRBV7-8 and J is TRBJ2-5; 7 nucleotides align to TRBD1. V lost 10 bases, J lost 0 bases, and 8 bases stayed unmatched. Germline values: CDR1 SGHVS, CDR2 FQNEAQ. The CDR3 is 14 residues long. CDR3 loop: CATLDRLYQETQYF. The CDR3 region has the DNA TGTGCCACCCTGGACAGGCTGTACCAAGAGACCCAGTACTTC.

This clone was seen once. This chain connects TRBV7-3 to TRBJ1-1, with a weak D call TRBD1 (6 bases). The CDR3 is 15 residues long. Germline values: CDR1 SGHTA, CDR2 FQGTGA. V lost 6 bases, J lost 0 bases, and 14 bases lay in between. The CDR3 DNA reads TGTGCCAGCAGTAAAAGCGGACAGATGAACACTGAAGCTTTCTTT. It translates to CASSKSGQMNTEAFF. The variable domain in full, completed from reference TRBV7-3 and TRBJ1-1, reads GAGVSQTPSNKVTEKGKYVELRCDPISGHTALYWYRQSLGQGPEFLIYFQGTGAADDSGLPNDRFFAVRPEGSVSTLKIQRTERGDSAVYLCASSKSGQMNTEAFFGQGTRLTVV.

This clone was observed a few times. The V and J genes are TRBV4-3 and TRBJ1-6; D is unclear. CDR3 size: 18 residues. Trimming cost V 0 bases and J 0 bases, with 12 bases left between them. Germline CDR1 and CDR2: LGHNA and YSLEER. The DNA of the CDR3 is TGCGCCAGCAGCCAAGAAATACTGACCGACTCCTATAATTCACCCCTCCACTTT. As protein: CASSQEILTDSYNSPLHF.

This clone turned up a few times. The J gene is TRBJ1-2, the V gene TRBV9, with TRBD1 matching 11 bases. The ends lost 3 bases at V and 6 bases at J; junction bases unmatched: 10. CDR3 length: 16 amino acids. The germline CDR1 and CDR2 sequences are SGDLS and YYNGEE. The DNA of the CDR3 is TGTGCCAGCAGCGCCACCGGGACAGGGGGTCGGAATGGCTACACCTTC. It yields the protein CASSATGTGGRNGYTF.

The chain couples TRBV19 to TRBJ1-2, with D tentatively TRBD1 (5 bases). V lost 5 bases and J 8 bases, leaving 18 bases between the germline ends. This CDR3 comprises 14 residues. Germline V CDR1 and CDR2: LNHDA, SQIVND (reference sequence). The CDR3 protein is CASSPTPGPGGYTF. CDR3 bases: TGTGCCAGTAGTCCAACTCCGGGGCCTGGAGGCTACACCTTC.

The CDR3 region is CASSLSSIPFGDTQYF. DNA of the CDR3: TGTGCCAGCAGTTTATCGTCCATCCCATTCGGAGATACGCAGTATTTT. The V call is TRBV27, the J call TRBJ2-3; D unclear. CDR3 length: 16 residues. Deletions cut 0 bases from V and 5 bases from J, with 15 bases between. The germline gives CDR1 MNHEY, CDR2 SMNVEV (reference sequence).

V is TRBV5-4 and J is TRBJ1-1; D call uncertain. CDR1 and CDR2 (germline): SGHNT, YYREEE (reference sequence). The CDR3 is 14 amino acids. The ends were cut back, 6 bases at V and 1 base at J, with 13 bases in the middle. CDR3 protein: CASTMMIPNTEAFF. CDR3 coding DNA: TGTGCCAGCACCATGATGATACCGAACACTGAAGCTTTCTTT.

CDR3 DNA: TGTGCCAGCAGCTTAGAAGTCAGGGCTGTGGGAGGGGTCACTGAAGCTTTCTTT. It yields the protein CASSLEVRAVGGVTEAFF. The rearrangement uses TRBV7-9 and TRBJ1-1; D might be TRBD1 (5 bases). There are 18 residues in the CDR3. V shed 1 base and J shed 4 bases, with 22 bases lying between them. Germline assignment: CDR1 SEHNR and CDR2 FQNEAQ (reference sequence).

The rearrangement links TRBV4-3 to TRBJ2-3; D uncertain. The length of the CDR3 is 15 residues. V lost 5 bases to trimming and J lost 1 base, with 13 bases between them. Per the germline V gene, CDR1 is LGHNA and CDR2 is YSLEER. The CDR3 DNA is TGCGCCAGCAGCGAAAGGGTTTCGGGCACAGATACGCAGTATTTT. Encoded protein: CASSERVSGTDTQYF.

The chain carries TRBV7-9 and TRBJ2-7; D is possibly TRBD1 or TRBD2 (6 bases each). Germline loops: CDR1 SEHNR, CDR2 FQNEAQ (reference sequence). This CDR3 contains 14 residues. V was cut by 9 bases and J by 5 bases, with 20 bases left in between. Here the CDR3 reads CARSRNLGGNEQYF. The CDR3 DNA reads TGTGCCAGAAGTCGTAATTTAGGGGGGAACGAGCAGTACTTC.

The chain employs TRBV29-1 and TRBJ1-1; D perhaps matches TRBD1 (5 bases). V shed 7 bases and J shed 0 bases, with 12 bases lying between them. The CDR3 runs to 13 residues. CDR1 is SQVTM and CDR2 is ANQGSEA in the germline V gene. CDR3 amino acids: CSARGALNTEAFF. Written as DNA, the CDR3 is TGCAGCGCTCGAGGGGCGCTGAACACTGAAGCTTTCTTT. Full variable domain (outside the CDR3, taken from reference TRBV29-1 and TRBJ1-1): SAVISQKPSRDICQRGTSLTIQCQVDSQVTMMFWYRQQPGQSLTLIATANQGSEATYESGFVIDKFPISRPNLTFSTLTVSNMSPEDSSIYLCSARGALNTEAFFGQGTRLTVV.

The chain links TRBV4-3 to TRBJ2-1, with 12 bases that match TRBD2. The CDR3 has 16 residues. Germline loops: CDR1 LGHNA, CDR2 YSLEER. V trimming: 2 bases; J trimming: 4 bases; junction bases outside the gene matches: 3. CDR3 sequence (DNA): TGCGCCAGCAGCCAAATGCTAGCGGGGGGGTACAATGAGCAGTTCTTC. Protein product: CASSQMLAGGYNEQFF.

The genes are TRBV11-2 and TRBJ2-1, with 7 bases matching TRBD2. The CDR3 contains 17 residues. With 1 base clipped from V and 1 base from J, the junction kept 7 bases outside the gene matches. The germline V gene encodes CDR1 SGHAT and CDR2 FQNNGV. In DNA, the CDR3 is TGTGCCAGCAGCTTAGTTTTATGGGGGGGGTCCTACAATGAGCAGTTCTTC. As protein: CASSLVLWGGSYNEQFF.

This clone was seen just once. The chain uses TRBV7-3 and TRBJ2-2; D uncertain. The CDR3 is 14 residues long. Germline V CDR1 and CDR2: SGHTA, FQGTGA. Trimming stripped 2 bases from V and 1 base from J, with 5 bases between. The CDR3 sequence: CASSLFQNTGELFF. CDR3 nucleotides: TGTGCCAGCAGCTTATTTCAGAACACCGGGGAGCTGTTTTTT. The full variable domain, its missing parts supplied by reference TRBV7-3 and TRBJ2-2, is GAGVSQTPSNKVTEKGKYVELRCDPISGHTALYWYRQSLGQGPEFLIYFQGTGAADDSGLPNDRFFAVRPEGSVSTLKIQRTERGDSAVYLCASSLFQNTGELFFGEGSRLTVL.

The chain combines TRBV19 with TRBJ1-2, with D perhaps TRBD1 (5 bases). The V and J ends lost 6 bases and 4 bases respectively, with 21 bases between them. Germline values: CDR1 LNHDA, CDR2 SQIVND (reference sequence). There are 16 residues in the CDR3. CDR3 residues: CASRYTRARRGYGYTF. In nucleotides, the CDR3 is TGTGCCAGTAGGTATACCCGGGCCCGTAGGGGCTATGGCTACACCTTC.

This chain links TRBV9 with TRBJ1-1, with unresolved D. This CDR3 has 13 amino acids. Trimming removed 4 bases at V and 4 bases at J, with 11 bases between. CDR1 and CDR2 (germline): SGDLS, YYNGEE. The chain's CDR3 is CASSPKLATEAFF. Here the CDR3 DNA reads TGTGCCAGCAGCCCGAAGCTAGCCACTGAAGCTTTCTTT.

The genes are TRBV5-1 and TRBJ1-5; D unclear. The CDR3 runs to 14 residues. Per germline, CDR1 SGHRS and CDR2 YFSETQ. V was pared by 1 base and J by 3 bases, with 8 bases between. The CDR3 coding sequence is TGCGCCAGCAGCTTGATGGGGAACAATCAGCCCCAGCATTTT. It translates to CASSLMGNNQPQHF.

This chain connects TRBV5-4 to TRBJ2-5, with a weak D call TRBD2 (5 bases). Germline CDR1 SGHNT, CDR2 YYREEE (reference sequence). V was cut by 4 bases and J by 6 bases, with 13 bases left in between. The CDR3 consists of 13 residues. In nucleotides, the CDR3 is TGTGCCAGCAGCGCAGAGGGAGCTCAGACCCAGTACTTC. Residues: CASSAEGAQTQYF.

The chain joins TRBV11-2 to TRBJ2-5; D gene uncertain. Trimming removed 5 bases at V and 2 bases at J, with 21 bases between. Germline V gene sequence: CDR1 SGHAT, CDR2 FQNNGV. CDR3 length: 17 amino acids. Written as DNA, the CDR3 is TGTGCCAGCAGCCTCCTAGTCCCCGGTTTCCTTCAAGAGACCCAGTACTTC. This encodes CASSLLVPGFLQETQYF.

The chain recombines TRBV30 with TRBJ2-7; D is unclear. Looked up from germline, CDR1 is GTSNPN and CDR2 is SVGIG (reference sequence). The V and J ends lost 0 bases and 5 bases respectively, with 8 bases between them. CDR3 size: 12 residues. CDR3: CAWSVQYNEQYF. The CDR3 DNA is TGTGCCTGGAGTGTCCAGTATAACGAGCAGTACTTC.